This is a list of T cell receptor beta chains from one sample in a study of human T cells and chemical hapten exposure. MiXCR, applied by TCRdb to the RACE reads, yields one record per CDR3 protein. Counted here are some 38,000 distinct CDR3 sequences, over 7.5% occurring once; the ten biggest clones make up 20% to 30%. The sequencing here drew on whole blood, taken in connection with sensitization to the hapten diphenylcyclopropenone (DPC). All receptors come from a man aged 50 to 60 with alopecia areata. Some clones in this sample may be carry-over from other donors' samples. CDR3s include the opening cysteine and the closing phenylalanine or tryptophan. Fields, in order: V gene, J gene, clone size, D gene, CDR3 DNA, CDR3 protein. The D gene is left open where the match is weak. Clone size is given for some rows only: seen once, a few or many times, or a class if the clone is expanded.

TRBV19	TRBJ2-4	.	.	TGTGCCAGTAGTATAGTCTCCGCGGCCAAAAACATTCAGTACTTC	CASSIVSAAKNIQYF
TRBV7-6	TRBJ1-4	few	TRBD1	TGTGCCAGCAGCTTAGAAGCCAGGGGGGAAAAACTGTTTTTT	CASSLEARGEKLFF
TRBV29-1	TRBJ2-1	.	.	TGCAGCGAAGGCCGAAGTGATAGGACGAATGAGCAGTTCTTC	CSEGRSDRTNEQFF
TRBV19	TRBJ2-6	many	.	TGTGCCAGTAGCACATCACGGGTGGCCAACGTCCTGACTTTC	CASSTSRVANVLTF
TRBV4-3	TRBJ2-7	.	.	TGCGCCAGCAGCCAAGATCCGAATGTGCCAATCTACGAGCAGTACTTC	CASSQDPNVPIYEQYF
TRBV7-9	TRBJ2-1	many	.	TGTGCCAGCAGCTTAGGTCGAGAGGGTGAGCAGTTCTTC	CASSLGREGEQFF
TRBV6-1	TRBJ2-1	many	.	TGTGCCAGCAGTGAATACAGGTACGGCTACAATGAGCAGTTCTTC	CASSEYRYGYNEQFF
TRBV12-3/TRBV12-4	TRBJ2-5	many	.	TGTGCCAGCAGTTTGTGGGAGGTCAGCAGGGAGACCCAGTACTTC	CASSLWEVSRETQYF
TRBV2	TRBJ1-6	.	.	TGTGCCAGCTGCGGTAGCTCCTATAATTCACCCCTCCACTTT	CASCGSSYNSPLHF
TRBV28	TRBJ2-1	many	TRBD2	TGTGCCAGCAGTGTTACTAGCGGGAGTTACAATGAGCAGTTCTTC	CASSVTSGSYNEQFF
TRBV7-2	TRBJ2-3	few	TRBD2	TGTGCCAGCAGCCCGACTAGCGGGGTCACAGATACGCAGTATTTT	CASSPTSGVTDTQYF
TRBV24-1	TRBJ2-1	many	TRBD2	TGTGCCACCAGTGATTTACCTAAGGCGGGAGTATCCTACAATGAGCAGTTCTTC	CATSDLPKAGVSYNEQFF
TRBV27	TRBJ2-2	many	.	TGTGCCAGCAGTTTATGGAATGGCGGGGAGCTGTTTTTT	CASSLWNGGELFF
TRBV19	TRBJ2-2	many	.	TGTGCAACCCACACAGGGGACTTGAACACCGGGGAGCTGTTTTTT	CATHTGDLNTGELFF
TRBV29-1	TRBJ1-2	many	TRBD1	TGCAGCGTTGCCACCAGGGGGCCTAACTATGGCTACACCTTC	CSVATRGPNYGYTF
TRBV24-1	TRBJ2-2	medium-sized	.	TGTGCCACCAGTGATAGGGTTGACGGGGAGCTGTTTTTT	CATSDRVDGELFF
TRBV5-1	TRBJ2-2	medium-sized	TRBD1	TGCGCCAGCCGACCTTTACTTCGGACAGGGAACACCGGGGAGCTGTTTTTT	CASRPLLRTGNTGELFF
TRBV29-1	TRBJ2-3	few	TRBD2	TGCAGCGTAGCGGGAGGGCAAACAGATACGCAGTATTTT	CSVAGGQTDTQYF
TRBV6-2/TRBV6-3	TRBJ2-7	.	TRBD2	TGTGCCAGCAGTTACAGGACTAGCGTTTCCTACGAGCAGTACTTC	CASSYRTSVSYEQYF
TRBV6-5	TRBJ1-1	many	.	TGTGCCAGCAGTTACTCGAGATCTCCGATGAACACTGAAGCTTTCTTT	CASSYSRSPMNTEAFF
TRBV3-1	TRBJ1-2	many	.	TGTGCCAGCAGCCACGGACCCGGCTATGGCTACACCTTC	CASSHGPGYGYTF
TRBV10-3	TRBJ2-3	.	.	TGTGCCATCACCCGCAGGGTCTCAGATACGCAGTATTTT	CAITRRVSDTQYF
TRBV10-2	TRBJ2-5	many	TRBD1	TGCGCCAGCAGTACCGACAGGGACGAGACCCAGTACTTC	CASSTDRDETQYF
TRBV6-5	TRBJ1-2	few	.	TGTGCCAGCAGTTACTCTTTAAGGGGCGCGAACTATGGCTACACCTTC	CASSYSLRGANYGYTF
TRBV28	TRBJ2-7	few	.	TGTGCCAGCAGTTTAACAGGGAGCTCCTACGAGCAGTACTTC	CASSLTGSSYEQYF
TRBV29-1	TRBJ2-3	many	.	TGCAGCGTTGCGGCAGGGTCGACGAGCACAGATACGCAGTATTTT	CSVAAGSTSTDTQYF
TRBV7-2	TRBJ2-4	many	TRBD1	TGTGCCAGCAGCGCACGGACAGGTTCCGTTGGGGCGGCCAAAAACATTCAGTACTTC	CASSARTGSVGAAKNIQYF
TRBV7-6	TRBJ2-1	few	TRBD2	TGTGCCAGCAGCCAAAGGACTAGCGGGAGTAATCAGTTCTTC	CASSQRTSGSNQFF
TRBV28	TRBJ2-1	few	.	TGTGCCAGCAGTTCCTCCGGTCTCCTGGATGAGCAGTTCTTC	CASSSSGLLDEQFF
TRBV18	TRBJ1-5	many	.	TGTGCCAGCTCACCAACCAGGTATTCGCCCCAGCATTTT	CASSPTRYSPQHF
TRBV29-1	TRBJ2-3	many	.	TGCAGCGTTGAAACGGACCTCACAGATACGCAGTATTTT	CSVETDLTDTQYF
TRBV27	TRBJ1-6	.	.	TGTGCCAGCAGTGGGGAAGGGATCGGGTCACCCCTCCACTTT	CASSGEGIGSPLHF
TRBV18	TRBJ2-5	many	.	TGTGCCAGCTCACCACTAAGAGAAGAGACCCAGTACTTC	CASSPLREETQYF
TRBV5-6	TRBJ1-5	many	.	TGTGCCAGCAGCTCAACAGGGACCCAGCCCCAGCATTTT	CASSSTGTQPQHF
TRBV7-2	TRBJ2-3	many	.	TGTGCCAGCAGCTTAGGGTCTGATTTGACGCAGTATTTT	CASSLGSDLTQYF
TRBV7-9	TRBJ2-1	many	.	TGTGCCAGCAGCCCAAGCCCACCCTACAATGAGCAGTTCTTC	CASSPSPPYNEQFF
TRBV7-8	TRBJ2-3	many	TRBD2	TGTGCCAGCAGCTCTAGCGGGGCCACAGATACGCAGTATTTT	CASSSSGATDTQYF
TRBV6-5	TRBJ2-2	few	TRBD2	TGTGCCAGCAGCCCGGGACTAGCGGGATCCGGGGAGCTGTTTTTT	CASSPGLAGSGELFF
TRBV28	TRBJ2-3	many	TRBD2	TGTGCCAGCAGTTTTACTAGCGGGATACGTAATACGCAGTATTTT	CASSFTSGIRNTQYF
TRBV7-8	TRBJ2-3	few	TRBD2	TGTGCCAGCAGCTCGACTAGCGGTTACACAGATACGCAGTATTTT	CASSSTSGYTDTQYF
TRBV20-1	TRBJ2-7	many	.	TGCAGTGCCCCTTCCAGCAAGGGAGCCAGCTACGAGCAGTACTTC	CSAPSSKGASYEQYF
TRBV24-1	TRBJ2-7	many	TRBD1	TGTGCCACCAGTGATTCCGGGACAGGAAGCTACGAGCAGTACTTC	CATSDSGTGSYEQYF
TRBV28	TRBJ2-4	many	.	TGTGCCAGCAGTGGGGGTGCCATCCTAGCCAAAAACATTCAGTACTTC	CASSGGAILAKNIQYF
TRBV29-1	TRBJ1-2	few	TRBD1	TGCAGCGTCCAGGGGGCTGTCTATGGCTACACCTTC	CSVQGAVYGYTF
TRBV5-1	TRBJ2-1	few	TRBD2	TGCGCCAGCAGCTCAGGACTAGCGGGTACCCCCTACAATGAGCAGTTCTTC	CASSSGLAGTPYNEQFF